This entry is about one T cell receptor beta chain. No cognate antigen has been identified for it. A much larger clone lies a single base off, so this may be a read error. The germline V gene (reference sequence) gives CDR1 as GTSNPN and CDR2 as SVGIG. A distance of 9 bases separates the germline ends of V and J, which lose 3 bases and 3 bases respectively. Taken from cysteine to phenylalanine, the CDR3 has 12 residues. The CDR3 DNA has 36 bases and is translated from base 1. The TCR beta CDR3 regions were amplified from RNA transcripts. The TCR CDR3 was subjected to a first round of RT-PCR using the HTBI primer set and the Qiagen OneStep RT-PCR kit. The libraries were constructed in a second round of multiplex PCR and then size-selected and purified. Sequencing of the libraries was done on an Illumina HiSeq2000 using paired-end 100 bp reads. Under the source paper's analysis protocol: Raw data were processed with SOAPnuke, discarding reads with adapters, uncalled bases, mean Phred below 15, or no exact constant-primer or identifier match. High-quality paired reads were merged using COPE v1.2.5, and each unique nucleotide sequence was defined as a clonotype. Clonotypes were aligned to IMGT TRBV, TRBD and TRBJ reference segments using MiTCR v1.1. The analysis included only V-J combinations with a frequency above 0.0001, which together covered 99% to 99.2% of the repertoires. The TCS score was defined as F50 (clonal expansion) divided by E x V (chaos), with BLOSUM62-based TCRdist calculated between CDR3 peptides within each V-J. Welch's t-statistics and random forest reduced several hundred V-J features to about 12, which were used in a naive Bayes classifier (R e1071). The public reads were run again by TCRdb, first through fastp at Q25 and then through MiXCR, and only productive beta chains were kept. Here each entry gathers all rows of one CDR3 protein and keeps the most common genes and DNA. TCRdb, not the original authors, processed these V and J calls. Within this sample are 600,000 to 650,000 distinct CDR3 sequences, with about 17% of them counted one time only. Approximately 3.8% of the sample lies in the top ten.

A patient counted as having stable Graves' hyperthyroidism if no progression to ophthalmopathy occurred over 18 months of follow-up. Hyperthyroidism patients were newly diagnosed, with disease duration under 2 months, and aged 18 to 65 years. Patients with uncontrolled infections, other autoimmune diseases, pregnancy or lactation were excluded. Diagnoses were established on the basis of clinical symptoms, serum thyroxine and TRAb, thyroid ultrasound, and orbital computed tomography. PBMCs were separated from about 10 ml of fresh peripheral blood using Ficoll-Paque density gradient centrifugation. Total RNA was extracted with Trizol reagent, and quality was checked on an Agilent 2100 Bioanalyzer. The sample originates from a study of T cells in Graves' hyperthyroidism and ophthalmopathy (dated by TCRdb to 2018 to 2020). As for the study more broadly: Peripheral blood was collected at initial diagnosis, before any treatment. The study also compared thyroid tissue and blood T-cell repertoires from five or six Graves' hyperthyroidism patients. Whether ophthalmopathy could be predicted prospectively was tested in an independent validation cohort made up of under 20 hyperthyroidism patients plus 17 patients who later progressed to ophthalmopathy. The 100 or so discovery patients were randomly split 7:3 into training and test sets. The paper reports TCR Vbeta CDR3 sequencing of 140 or so peripheral blood samples: some 41 ophthalmopathy, 75 to 80 hyperthyroidism and around 17 progressor patients. Once sampling was done, hyperthyroidism patients were given methimazole at a starting dose of 30 mg daily, whereas ophthalmopathy patients were given high-dose intravenous methylprednisolone. TCR V-J signatures able to tell the groups apart were searched for in a discovery cohort of 100 patients, of whom 43 had Graves' ophthalmopathy and 57 had stable Graves' hyperthyroidism.

The paper as a whole reports these results and caveats: No statistical method was used to set the sample size in advance, and investigators knew the group allocation. Most expanded thyroid clonotypes (frequency above 0.001) were also detected in blood, suggesting blood repertoires may reflect thyroid immune responses. In validation, the model predicted progression to ophthalmopathy a median of about 6.5 months before onset, with 70% to 71% sensitivity and just under 75% specificity. A model built on a 13 V-J signature distinguished ophthalmopathy from stable hyperthyroidism, reaching around 87% sensitivity and approximately 81% specificity in cross-validation and 80%/75% in testing.

The rearrangement combines TRBV30 with TRBJ2-7; the D gene cannot be resolved reliably. Sequencing was carried out using blood. The clonotype was recovered from a woman aged 25-40 years with Graves' hyperthyroidism. The sequenced DNA is TGTGCCTGGAGGGAGTTTCACTACGAGCAGTACTTC. It translates to CAWREFHYEQYF.